Presented here are 16 T cell receptor beta chains from one specimen sequenced in a study of blood T cell repertoires in COVID-19. The protocol was immunoSEQ multiplex PCR, while the TCRdb copy is restricted to in-frame clones and leaves out a portion. The table records roughly 300,000 clones, roughly nine tenths of them present only once. Sequenced material: peripheral blood. The receptor source for this set is a woman in her twenties or thirties with COVID-19, enrolled during active disease.

This chain uses TRBV28 with TRBJ1-1, with D hard to call. The germline V and J ends were trimmed by 5 bases and 6 bases, with 16 bases remaining between them. Germline-derived CDR1 and CDR2 are MDHEN and SYDVKM. CDR3 length: 14 residues. In DNA form, the CDR3 reads TGTGCCAGCAGTCCTCAAAGTAGTCCCCCTGAAGCTTTCTTT. This translates into CASSPQSSPPEAFF.

This clone was counted ten times or more. The rearrangement joins TRBV7-9 to TRBJ2-1; TRBD2 matches 13 bases. Germline CDR1 is SEHNR and CDR2 is FQNEAQ (reference sequence). J was trimmed by 3 bases and V by 4 bases; bases with no gene match: 12. This CDR3 has 19 amino acids. The CDR3 sequence: CASSSRTSGGLVFYNEQFF. For the CDR3, the DNA is TGTGCCAGCAGCTCCCGGACTAGCGGGGGCCTCGTCTTCTACAATGAGCAGTTCTTC. Full variable domain (remainder filled in from reference TRBV7-9 and TRBJ2-1): DTGVSQNPRHKITKRGQNVTFRCDPISEHNRLYWYRQTLGQGPEFLTYFQNEAQLEKSRLLSDRFSAERPKGSFSTLEIQRTEQGDSAMYLCASSSRTSGGLVFYNEQFFGPGTRLTVL.

This rearrangement joins TRBV19 to TRBJ1-4; TRBD1 matches 7 bases. The V gene's germline CDR1 is LNHDA and CDR2 SQIVND (reference sequence). V lost 10 bases and J lost 0; bases outside the gene matches: 11. The CDR3 sequence is 16 residues long. CDR3 coding DNA: TGTGCCACCCAAAGGCCAGGGGGTGCAACTAATGAAAAACTGTTTTTT. Its protein is CATQRPGGATNEKLFF.

V is TRBV19 and J is TRBJ1-1, with TRBD1 identical over 8 bases. CDR3 length: 16 residues. The germline CDR1 and CDR2 sequences are LNHDA and SQIVND (reference sequence). V lost 2 bases to trimming and J lost 6 bases; unmatched junction nucleotides: 11. The CDR3 spells CASSIPSRQGRAEAFF. Here the CDR3 DNA reads TGTGCCAGTAGTATACCCTCCCGACAGGGGAGGGCTGAAGCTTTCTTT.

This clone was recorded a few times. The rearrangement uses TRBV7-2 and TRBJ2-5; 13 bases align to TRBD2. The CDR3 sequence is 19 residues long. With V trimmed by 4 bases and J by 0 bases, 11 bases remained unmatched. The germline V gene encodes CDR1 SGHTA and CDR2 FQGNSA. CDR3 nucleotides: TGTGCCAGCAGCTCCAGAGGACTAGCGGGGGACCCCAACCAAGAGACCCAGTACTTC. It encodes CASSSRGLAGDPNQETQYF.

This chain uses TRBV12-3 or TRBV12-4 with TRBJ1-2; 9 nucleotides align to TRBD1. The J segment lost 5 bases and the V segment lost 6 bases, leaving 4 bases of the junction unmatched. CDR3 length equals 13 residues. CDR3 amino acids: CASSLDRGYGYTF. The CDR3 DNA reads as TGTGCCAGCAGCCTGGACAGGGGATATGGCTACACCTTC.

The rearrangement uses TRBV5-1 and TRBJ2-6; 8 bases agree with TRBD2. The CDR3 totals 16 residues. Looked up from germline, CDR1 is SGHRS and CDR2 is YFSETQ. V shed 1 base and J 4 bases; nucleotides not matched to a gene: 4. Here the CDR3 DNA reads TGCGCCAGCAGCTTGTTTGCGGGAGGAGGGGCCAACGTCCTGACTTTC. This encodes CASSLFAGGGANVLTF.

The rearrangement uses TRBV12-5 and TRBJ1-2, with a possible D match to TRBD1 (6 bases). CDR1 is LGHNT, CDR2 FRNRAP, per germline. The V gene lost 4 bases and the J gene lost 1 base, with 13 bases spanning the gap. The CDR3 is 15 residues long. CDR3 amino acids: CASGYQDRDNYGYTF. In DNA form, the CDR3 reads TGTGCTAGTGGTTACCAGGACAGAGATAACTATGGCTACACCTTC.

The J gene is TRBJ1-5, the V gene TRBV18, with D tentatively TRBD1 (6 bases). The germline V gene has CDR1 KGHSH and CDR2 LQKENI. The CDR3 sequence is 14 residues long. Trimming removed 6 bases at V and 1 base at J, with 10 bases between. CDR3: CASSETGSNQPQHF. Here the CDR3 DNA reads TGTGCCAGCTCTGAAACAGGGAGCAATCAGCCCCAGCATTTT.

This clone was picked up one time. The gene calls are TRBV6-5 and TRBJ1-5; 11 bases match TRBD1. Per germline, CDR1 MNHEY and CDR2 SVGAGI. The CDR3 spans 15 residues. V lost 5 bases, J lost 6 bases, and 6 bases stayed unmatched. As DNA, the CDR3 is TGTGCCAGCAGTCTCGGGGGACAGGGGGGTCAGCCCCAGCATTTT. Translating gives CASSLGGQGGQPQHF.

J is TRBJ1-2 and V is TRBV4-1, with D perhaps TRBD1 (6 bases). Germline V CDR1 and CDR2: MGHRA, YSYEKL. The CDR3 spans 16 residues. Trimming shortened V by 0 bases and J by 7 bases, and 18 bases separated the two germline ends. Written as DNA, the CDR3 is TGCGCCAGCAGCCAAGATTTGACAGGAAATATTCGTGGCTACACCTTC. The encoded protein is CASSQDLTGNIRGYTF.

This clone showed up just a few times. The J gene is TRBJ2-3, the V gene TRBV5-8, with D unresolved. Trimming removed 7 bases at V and 2 bases at J, with 11 bases between. CDR1 and CDR2 from the germline V gene are SGHTS and YDEGEE. This CDR3 contains 13 residues. DNA for the CDR3: TGTGCCAGCGTCGAACAGTACACAGATACGCAGTATTTT. As protein: CASVEQYTDTQYF.

The chain couples TRBV4-3 to TRBJ2-7; TRBD2 might be the D (5 bases). From germline, CDR1 is LGHNA and CDR2 YSLEER. The CDR3 consists of 18 residues. V was trimmed by 0 bases and J by 3 bases, leaving 21 bases between them. Here the CDR3 reads CASSQEFGEPEWGYEQYF. The CDR3 DNA follows: TGCGCCAGCAGCCAAGAATTCGGGGAGCCAGAATGGGGCTACGAGCAGTACTTC.

The chain uses TRBV7-2 and TRBJ1-1, with TRBD1 as a possible D gene (6 bases). Germline V gene lookup returns CDR1 SGHTA and CDR2 FQGNSA. Trimming shortened V by 5 bases and J by 4 bases, and 26 bases separated the two germline ends. CDR3 length: 18 residues. The CDR3 coding sequence is TGTGCCAGCAGCCAGGGTCGGGGAGGGGGGAGGTTTCGCACTGAAGCTTTCTTT. Amino acids: CASSQGRGGGRFRTEAFF.

J is TRBJ2-5 and V is TRBV20-1; D is unresolved. V lost 3 bases to trimming and J lost 4 bases, with 6 bases between them. The CDR3 is 11 residues long. Germline CDR1 reads DFQATT; CDR2 reads SNEGSKA (reference sequence). CDR3 bases: TGCAGTGCTAGCGGTAGAGAGACCCAGTACTTC. This encodes CSASGRETQYF.

The V gene is TRBV5-4, the J gene TRBJ2-5; no reliable D call. The V end lost 7 bases, the J end lost 1 base, and 5 bases lay between the germline ends. Germline values: CDR1 SGHNT, CDR2 YYREEE (reference sequence). This CDR3 comprises 11 residues. The CDR3 region has the DNA TGTGCCAGCTCCTCCCAAGAGACCCAGTACTTC. Translated: CASSSQETQYF.